The T cell receptor beta chain described here comes from a study of identical twins. Healthy Caucasians alone served as donors. A remark on this clonotype: Its matching antigen is unknown.

TCRdb reanalysed the 5' RACE reads using MiXCR and keeps one entry per CDR3 protein. Of 300,000 to 400,000 distinct CDR3 sequences detected, over 9% appear once; the ten largest clones hold approximately 7.5%. Findings and caveats of the study: Partly confounded zero-insertion analyses could result from invariant MAIT and iNKT cells.

With 4 bases removed from V and 0 bases from J, the gap between germline ends came to 13 bases. The CDR3 has 16 amino acids. A further study also used this sample, focusing on yellow fever vaccine responses in identical twins.

The chain has TRBV12-3 or TRBV12-4 and TRBJ2-1; a weak D match, TRBD1 (6 bases). The sequenced sample was CD8+ T cells sorted from blood. The clonotype originates from a woman between 18 and 29 years old in good health. CDR3 DNA sequence: TGTGCCAGCAGTTATACAGGGTTAAGCTCCTACAATGAGCAGTTCTTC. Translation gives CASSYTGLSSYNEQFF.